This entry describes one T cell receptor beta chain. This entry belongs to a study of response to subunit inactivated influenza vaccine. The CDR3 totals 15 residues. The germline V and J ends were trimmed by 3 bases and 4 bases, with 13 bases remaining between them. TCRdb independently ran MiXCR on the RT-PCR reads; one entry per CDR3 protein. The data contain about 180,000 distinct CDR3 sequences, around 11% of them singletons. This material consisted of CD8+ T cells sorted from PBMCs, taken 23 to 25 months after vaccination. This receptor was taken from a man between 45 and 75 years old who received an inactivated influenza vaccine. This chain connects TRBV12-3 or TRBV12-4 to TRBJ1-5; D unclear. Here the CDR3 DNA reads TGTGCCAGCAGTTTCGAGGCCAGACCGAATCAGCCCCAGCATTTT. Amino acid sequence: CASSFEARPNQPQHF.